This paragraph covers one T cell receptor beta chain sequence. The table lists this clonotype with many counts. Its antigen target is currently unknown. The record has no base qualities; no much larger clone is one base away. The source of the sample is a study of CD8 T cells in ankylosing spondylitis (dated by TCRdb to 2016 to 2017). Study-wide context: T cell receptor beta repertoires were profiled in healthy donors and ankylosing spondylitis patients so that disease-linked TCR variants could be found. Peripheral blood was sampled, and synovial fluid was additionally collected from ankylosing spondylitis patients. The full study cohort comprised about 24 ankylosing spondylitis patients and 85 to 120 healthy donors. What the study reported, not specific to this receptor: Some motif variants were previously reported in synovial fluid and blood of reactive arthritis patients, suggesting common disease-initiation mechanisms. The disease-linked clones were reported to be significantly enriched in matched synovial fluid samples from ankylosing spondylitis patients. In peripheral blood, the disease-linked clones were found at relatively low frequencies and had a CD8+ phenotype. Blood from ankylosing spondylitis patients appeared to be characterized by a TCR beta motif made up of seven or eight highly homologous amino acid variants.

The CDR3 covers 13 residues, taking in both the cysteine and the phenylalanine. CDR3 DNA is the only sequence kept; it has 39 bases, read in frame from the first base. Between the V and J ends, shortened by 0 bases and 5 bases respectively, the junction contains 4 bases. Sequenced using an Illumina HiSeq 2500. Quantitative 5'-RACE with molecular barcodes was used to prepare TCR beta libraries. Processing in the source paper ran as follows. A new computational method, built on a probabilistic model of VDJ rearrangement, was used to identify disease-linked TCR variants. The public reads were reprocessed in TCRdb via fastp at Q25 and MiXCR, keeping in-frame beta chains. CDR3 protein duplicates are merged, each entry listing the most common genes and DNA. The V and J calls come from TCRdb's annotation, not from the publication. A total of 650,000 to 800,000 distinct CDR3 sequences appear in this sample, around 17% of them only once. The biggest ten clones account for 15% to 20% of the sample.

The specimen sequenced was blood, either unsorted or a sorted T cell fraction (not recorded which). In this chain, TRBV12-3 or TRBV12-4 is recombined with TRBJ2-2, with the D gene not confidently named. The TCR was taken from a male donor with ankylosing spondylitis. The DNA is TGTGCCAGCAGTTTAGCTCAAACCGGGGAGCTGTTTTTT. This sequence encodes CASSLAQTGELFF.